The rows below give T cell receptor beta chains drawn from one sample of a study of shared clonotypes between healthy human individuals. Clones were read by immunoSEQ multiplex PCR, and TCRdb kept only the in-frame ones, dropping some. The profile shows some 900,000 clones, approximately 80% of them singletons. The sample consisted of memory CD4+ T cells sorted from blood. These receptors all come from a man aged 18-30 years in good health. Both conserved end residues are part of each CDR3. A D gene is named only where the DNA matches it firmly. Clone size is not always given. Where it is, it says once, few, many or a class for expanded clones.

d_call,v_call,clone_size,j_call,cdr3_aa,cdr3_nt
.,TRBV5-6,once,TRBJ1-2,CASSLPADYGYTF,TGTGCCAGCAGCCTCCCGGCCGACTATGGCTACACCTTC
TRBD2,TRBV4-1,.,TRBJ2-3,CASSQVSPGGRGSGTQYF,TGCGCCAGCAGCCAAGTGTCCCCGGGCGGGAGGGGTAGCGGCACGCAGTATTTT
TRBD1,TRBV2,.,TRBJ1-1,CATTGSGQSKAFF,TGTGCCACCACCGGCTCGGGACAGTCTAAAGCTTTCTTT
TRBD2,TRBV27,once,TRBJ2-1,CASSFSRLAGAVNEQFF,TGTGCCAGCAGTTTCTCGAGACTAGCGGGAGCGGTCAATGAGCAGTTCTTC
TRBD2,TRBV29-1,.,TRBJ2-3,CSVSGTSGSTDTQYF,TGCAGCGTGTCCGGGACTAGCGGTAGCACAGATACGCAGTATTTT
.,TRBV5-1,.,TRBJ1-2,CASSLAEGTGYTF,TGCGCCAGCAGCTTGGCCGAAGGAACTGGCTACACCTTC
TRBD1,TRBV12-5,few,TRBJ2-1,CASGTGQGTYNEQFF,TGTGCTAGTGGGACGGGACAGGGGACCTACAATGAGCAGTTCTTC
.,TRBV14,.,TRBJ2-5,CASSQDLTAQETQYF,TGTGCCAGCAGCCAAGATCTGACAGCCCAAGAGACCCAGTACTTC
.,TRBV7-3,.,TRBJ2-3,CASSLQVQSTDTQYF,TGTGCCAGCAGCTTACAAGTCCAAAGCACAGATACGCAGTATTTT
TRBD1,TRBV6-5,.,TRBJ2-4,CASSYSTGPKNIQYF,TGTGCCAGCAGTTACTCGACAGGGCCCAAAAACATTCAGTACTTC
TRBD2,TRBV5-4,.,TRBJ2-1,CASSLAGGQGREQFF,TGTGCCAGCAGCTTAGCGGGGGGGCAGGGTCGGGAGCAGTTCTTC
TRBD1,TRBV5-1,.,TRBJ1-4,CASSLGTGFSNEKLFF,TGCGCCAGCAGCTTGGGGACAGGCTTCTCCAATGAAAAACTGTTTTTT
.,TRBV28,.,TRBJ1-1,CASRQGGGLNTEAFF,TGTGCCAGCAGACAGGGTGGAGGCCTTAACACTGAAGCTTTCTTT
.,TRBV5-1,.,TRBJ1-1,CASSLNGETEAFF,TGCGCCAGCAGCTTGAACGGGGAGACTGAAGCTTTCTTT
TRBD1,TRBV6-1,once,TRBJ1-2,CASSEKVPYRGRGGGYTF,TGTGCCAGCAGTGAAAAGGTTCCCTACAGGGGGCGCGGGGGAGGCTACACCTTC
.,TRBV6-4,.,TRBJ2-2,CASSRDSNTGELFF,TGTGCCAGCAGCCGGGACTCTAACACCGGGGAGCTGTTTTTT
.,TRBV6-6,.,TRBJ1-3,CASQSGNTIYF,TGTGCCAGCCAGTCTGGAAACACCATATATTTT
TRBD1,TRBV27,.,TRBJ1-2,CASSSEPRDRVGGYTF,TGTGCCAGCAGTTCTGAACCCAGGGACAGGGTTGGAGGCTACACCTTC
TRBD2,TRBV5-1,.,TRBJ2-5,CASSLGLTSGKETQYF,TGCGCCAGCAGCTTGGGTCTGACTAGCGGGAAAGAGACCCAGTACTTC
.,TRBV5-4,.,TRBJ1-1,CASSLEAGAPEAFF,TGTGCCAGCAGCTTGGAGGCAGGGGCCCCTGAAGCTTTCTTT
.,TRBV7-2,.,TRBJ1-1,CASSLVGKGEAFF,TGTGCCAGCAGCTTAGTGGGCAAAGGTGAAGCTTTCTTT
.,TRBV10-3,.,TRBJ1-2,CAISPLDMDRSYTF,TGTGCCATCAGTCCCCTGGACATGGATCGGAGCTACACCTTC
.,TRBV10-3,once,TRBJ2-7,CAISTTLGGSYEQYF,TGTGCCATCAGTACTACCCTTGGGGGCTCCTACGAGCAGTACTTC
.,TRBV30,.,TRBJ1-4,CAWSASGRGEKLFF,TGTGCCTGGAGTGCCTCAGGGCGTGGTGAAAAACTGTTTTTT
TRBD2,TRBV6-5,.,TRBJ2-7,CASSGAGGTEQYF,TGTGCCAGCAGTGGGGCCGGGGGGACCGAGCAGTACTTC
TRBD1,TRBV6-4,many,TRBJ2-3,CASSVDRESDTQYF,TGTGCCAGCAGTGTGGACAGGGAATCCGATACGCAGTATTTT
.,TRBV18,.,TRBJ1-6,CASSPHVGTGSPLHF,TGTGCCAGCTCACCTCACGTGGGGACTGGGTCACCCCTCCACTTT
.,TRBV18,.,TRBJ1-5,CASSPQYRDQPQHF,TGTGCCAGCTCACCTCAATACCGGGATCAGCCCCAGCATTTT
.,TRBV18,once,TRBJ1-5,CASSLVGGHSNQPQHF,TGTGCCAGCTCCCTGGTGGGGGGTCACAGCAATCAGCCCCAGCATTTT
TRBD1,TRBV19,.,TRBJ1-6,CASSMGDRYNSPLHF,TGTGCCAGTAGTATGGGGGACAGGTATAATTCACCCCTCCACTTT
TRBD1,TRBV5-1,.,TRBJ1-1,CASKVDRAGEAFF,TGCGCCAGCAAAGTAGACAGGGCGGGTGAAGCTTTCTTT
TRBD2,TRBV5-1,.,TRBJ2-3,CASIRTSGGTDTQYF,TGCGCCAGCATCCGGACTAGCGGGGGCACAGATACGCAGTATTTT
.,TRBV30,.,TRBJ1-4,CAWSVKVTTNEKLFF,TGTGCCTGGAGTGTAAAGGTCACAACTAATGAAAAACTGTTTTTT
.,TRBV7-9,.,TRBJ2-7,CASSLLNYEQYF,TGTGCCAGCAGCCTGCTGAACTACGAGCAGTACTTC
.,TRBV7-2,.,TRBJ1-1,CASSPLPGASTEAFF,TGTGCCAGCAGCCCCCTCCCTGGGGCAAGCACTGAAGCTTTCTTT
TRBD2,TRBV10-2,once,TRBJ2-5,CASSDEKVGRAQYF,TGCGCCAGCAGTGATGAGAAGGTGGGGAGGGCCCAGTACTTC